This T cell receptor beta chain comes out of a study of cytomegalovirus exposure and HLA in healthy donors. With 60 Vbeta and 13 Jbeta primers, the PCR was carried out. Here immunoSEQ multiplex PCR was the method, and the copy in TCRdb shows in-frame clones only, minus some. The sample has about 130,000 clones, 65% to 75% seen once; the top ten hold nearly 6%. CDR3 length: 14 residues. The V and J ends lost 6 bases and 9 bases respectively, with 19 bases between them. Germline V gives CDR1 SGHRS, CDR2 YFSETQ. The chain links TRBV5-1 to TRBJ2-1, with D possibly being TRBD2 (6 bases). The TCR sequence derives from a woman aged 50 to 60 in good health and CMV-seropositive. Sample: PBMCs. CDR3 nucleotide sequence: TGCGCCAGCAACCTTGGCGGGGCTAGAGGTGAGCAGTTCTTC. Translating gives CASNLGGARGEQFF.